This T cell receptor beta chain was identified in a study of shared clonotypes between healthy human individuals. The CDR3 is made up of 11 amino acids. V lost 4 bases to trimming and J lost 4 bases, with 5 bases between them. Germline CDR1 GTSNPN, CDR2 SVGIG (reference sequence). The table came from immunoSEQ multiplex PCR; TCRdb's copy has only in-frame clones and leaves some out. The table has 2,500,000 or so clones, around nine tenths seen once. The sample was naive CD4+ T cells sorted from blood. Specified subset: CD45RA+ positively selected. The chain carries TRBV30 and TRBJ2-1; D uncertain. The TCR originated in a man younger than 35 in good health. The CDR3 sequence: CAWTLYNEQFF. The CDR3 coding sequence is TGTGCCTGGACTTTGTACAATGAGCAGTTCTTC.